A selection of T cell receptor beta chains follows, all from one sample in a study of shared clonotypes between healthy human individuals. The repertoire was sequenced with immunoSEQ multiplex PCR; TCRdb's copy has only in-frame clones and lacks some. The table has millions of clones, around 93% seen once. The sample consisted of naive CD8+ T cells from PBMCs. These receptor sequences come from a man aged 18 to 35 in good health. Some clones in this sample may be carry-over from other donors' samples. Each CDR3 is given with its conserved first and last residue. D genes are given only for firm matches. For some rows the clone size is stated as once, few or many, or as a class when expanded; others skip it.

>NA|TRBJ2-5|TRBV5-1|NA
TGCGCCAGCAGCTTGGATGAGACCACTTGGGAGGAGACCCAGTACTTC
CASSLDETTWEETQYF
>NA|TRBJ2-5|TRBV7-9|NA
TGTGCCAGCAGCTTAGGGGCTGAAAGACTGTTTGGGGAGACCCAGTACTTC
CASSLGAERLFGETQYF
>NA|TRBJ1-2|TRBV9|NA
TGTGCCAGCAGCGCGACAGCTACTAACTATGGCTACACCTTC
CASSATATNYGYTF
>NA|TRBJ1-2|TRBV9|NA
TGTGCCAGCAGCGTAGGCCCGAGTTCTCCGGGCTACACCTTC
CASSVGPSSPGYTF
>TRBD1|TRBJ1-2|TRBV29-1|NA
TGCAGCGTTGCTTTCACGGTGGAGGGGGCTTCTGGCTACACCTTC
CSVAFTVEGASGYTF
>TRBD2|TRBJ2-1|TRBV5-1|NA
TGCGCCAGCAGCTTCCGCGGGAGGAACAATGAGCAGTTCTTC
CASSFRGRNNEQFF
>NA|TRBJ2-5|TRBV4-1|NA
TGCGCCAGCAGCCAAGATTGGGGAATAGGGGTAGTAGCGGGACAGGAGACCCAGTACTTC
CASSQDWGIGVVAGQETQYF
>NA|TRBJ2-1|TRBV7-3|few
TGTGCCAGCAGCTTAGGCAATGAGCAGTTCTTC
CASSLGNEQFF
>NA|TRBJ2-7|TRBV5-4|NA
TGTGCCAGCAGCTATGGACTGTACGAGCAGTACTTC
CASSYGLYEQYF
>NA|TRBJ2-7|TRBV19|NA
TGTGCCAGTAGTCCCCGGGACAAAGACGAGCAGTACTTC
CASSPRDKDEQYF
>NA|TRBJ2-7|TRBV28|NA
TGTGCCAGCAGTTTTATTAGAGATTCCTACGAGCAGTACTTC
CASSFIRDSYEQYF
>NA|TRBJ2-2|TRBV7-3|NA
TGTGCCAGCAGCTTAGGGACAACTAACACCGGGGAGCTGTTTTTT
CASSLGTTNTGELFF
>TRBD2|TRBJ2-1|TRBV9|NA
TGTGCCAGCAGCGTAGCGGCGGGAGGTATGGATGAGCAGTTCTTC
CASSVAAGGMDEQFF
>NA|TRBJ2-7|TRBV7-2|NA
TGTGCCAGCAGCCCGGCCAGGGGACCCTACGAGCAGTACTTC
CASSPARGPYEQYF
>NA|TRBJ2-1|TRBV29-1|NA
TGCAGCGTTGACCGACTAGATAATGAGCAGTTCTTC
CSVDRLDNEQFF
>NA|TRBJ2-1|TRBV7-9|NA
TGTGCCAGCAGCTTAGTCACCCTCGCCTACAATGAGCAGTTCTTC
CASSLVTLAYNEQFF
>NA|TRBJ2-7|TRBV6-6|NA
TGTGCCAGCACTAACTTCGCCAGACCCTACGAGCAGTACTTC
CASTNFARPYEQYF
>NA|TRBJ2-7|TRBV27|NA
TGTGCCAGCAGCCATACCCTGCTTAGCGGAGCTCCTATAGGGCACGAGCAGTACTTC
CASSHTLLSGAPIGHEQYF
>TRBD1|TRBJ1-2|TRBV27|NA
TGTGCCAGCGGACAGGGACCCTATGGCTACACCTTC
CASGQGPYGYTF
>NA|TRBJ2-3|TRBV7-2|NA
TGTGCCAGCAGCTCTCGGGACGTCAGACCCGATACGCAGTATTTT
CASSSRDVRPDTQYF
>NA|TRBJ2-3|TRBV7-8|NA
TGTGCCAGCAGCTTAGGGATTTCTAGCACAGATACGCAGTATTTT
CASSLGISSTDTQYF
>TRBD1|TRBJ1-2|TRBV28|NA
TGTGCCAGCAGCCCCACCGCAGGGGGGAAGAGCTATGGCTACACCTTC
CASSPTAGGKSYGYTF